This T cell receptor (beta chain) is from a study of breast tumors, draining lymph nodes, adjacent tissues. The study, taken as a whole, reports: Tumor and nontumor repertoires were significantly more similar in luminal-like than in basal-like breast cancer. That most tumor T cells come from lymph nodes remained unproven. The data were judged consistent with most tumor T cells coming from lymph node and expanding in tumor. Tumor repertoires ranked between lymph nodes and nontumor tissue in diversity, with V and J gene preferences.

TCRdb re-analysed the multiplex PCR reads in MiXCR, keeping a single row per CDR3 protein. Among approximately 100,000 distinct CDR3 sequences listed, 20% to 25% were seen once. Axillary draining lymph nodes of breast cancer patients supplied the node samples. The CDR3 consists of 13 residues. The germline V and J ends were trimmed by 1 base and 6 bases, with 9 bases remaining between them. The germline V gene encodes CDR1 SNHLY and CDR2 FYNNEI. Remarks on this clonotype: The antigen is undetermined.

The chain couples TRBV2 to TRBJ1-1; weak D call: TRBD1 (5 bases). This TCR came from a female donor with breast cancer. Some clones in this sample may be carry-over from other donors' samples. Sequenced input: axillary lymph node tissue. The CDR3 sequence is CASSEGGESEAFF. DNA for the CDR3: TGTGCCAGCAGTGAAGGGGGGGAATCTGAAGCTTTCTTT.